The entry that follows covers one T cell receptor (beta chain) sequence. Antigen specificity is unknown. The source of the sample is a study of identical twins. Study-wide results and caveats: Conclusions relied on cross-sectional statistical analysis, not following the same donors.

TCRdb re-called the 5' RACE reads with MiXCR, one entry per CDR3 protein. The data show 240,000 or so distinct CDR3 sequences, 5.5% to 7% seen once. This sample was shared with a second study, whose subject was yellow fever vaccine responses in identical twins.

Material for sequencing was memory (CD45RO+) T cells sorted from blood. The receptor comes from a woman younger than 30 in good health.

In nucleotides, the CDR3 is TGCGCCAGCAGCACCGGTTGGATGAACACTGAAGCTTTCTTT. Amino acid sequence: CASSTGWMNTEAFF. The chain has TRBV5-1 and TRBJ1-1; the D is unclear. V dropped 4 bases and J dropped 0 bases, with 10 bases sitting between them. The CDR3 has 14 amino acids. Germline assignment: CDR1 SGHRS and CDR2 YFSETQ.